This T cell receptor (beta chain) was retrieved from a study of blood T cell repertoires in COVID-19. In the study overall: Acute and convalescent COVID-19 specimens originated in the United States, Italy and Spain. The cDNA or gDNA used as material had been derived from T cells, B-cell-depleted T cells, or PBMCs.

The V and J ends lost 6 bases and 10 bases respectively, with 21 bases between them. The CDR3 loop spans 14 amino acids. The V gene's germline CDR1 is MNHEY and CDR2 SVGAGI. Assay used: immunoSEQ multiplex PCR; TCRdb lists only in-frame clones, some missing. The profile shows about 280,000 clones, approximately 85% of them singletons. The clonotype originates from a man aged 50 or older with active or convalescent COVID-19. Sequenced: peripheral blood. This chain uses TRBV6-5 with TRBJ1-1, with D uncertain. The CDR3 nucleotides read TGTGCCAGCAGCCCCATACTGAGGGTGCCGGGAGCTTTCTTT. Its protein is CASSPILRVPGAFF.